At least ten counts were recorded for the clone carrying this TCR beta chain. Antigen: not known. TCRdb re-analysed the 5' RACE reads in MiXCR, keeping a single row per CDR3 protein. Here the sample spans roughly 250,000 distinct CDR3 sequences, 5.5% to 8% being singletons. V shed 3 bases, J shed 1 base, and the junction held 6 bases outside the gene matches. CDR3 length: 16 residues. Germline V gene lookup returns CDR1 SQVTM and CDR2 ANQGSEA. The sample is drawn from a study of identical twins. General study findings and limits: These conclusions were based on statistical analysis (cross-sectional, not following the same donors). Compared with models, monozygotic twins showed more out-of-frame TCR alpha sharing. The abundant beta clonotypes from cord blood had fewer insertions, and memory repertoires had none of this.

Another study also made use of these data, one on yellow fever vaccine responses in identical twins.

The clonotype was recovered from a woman aged 18-29 years in good health. The source material was memory (CD45RO+) T cells sorted from blood. V is TRBV29-1 and J is TRBJ1-6, with 7 bases matching TRBD1. CDR3 protein: CSVDVEGASYNSPLHF. CDR3 bases: TGCAGCGTTGATGTAGAGGGGGCTTCCTATAATTCACCCCTCCACTTT.